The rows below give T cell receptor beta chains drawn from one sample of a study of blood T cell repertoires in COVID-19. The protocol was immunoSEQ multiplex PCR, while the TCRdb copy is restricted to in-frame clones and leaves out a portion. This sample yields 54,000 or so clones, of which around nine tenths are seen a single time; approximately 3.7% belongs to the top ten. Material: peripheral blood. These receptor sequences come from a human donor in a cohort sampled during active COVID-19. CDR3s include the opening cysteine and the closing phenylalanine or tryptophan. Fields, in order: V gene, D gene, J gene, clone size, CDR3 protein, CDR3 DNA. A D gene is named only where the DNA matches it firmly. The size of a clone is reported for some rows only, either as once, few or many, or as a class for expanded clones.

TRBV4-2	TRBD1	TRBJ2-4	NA	CASSQDSHRGIYIQYF	TGTGCCAGCAGCCAAGATAGTCACAGGGGGATTTACATTCAGTACTTC
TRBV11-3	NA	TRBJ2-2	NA	CASSLAGQNTGELFF	TGTGCCAGCAGCTTAGCGGGACAAAACACCGGGGAGCTGTTTTTT
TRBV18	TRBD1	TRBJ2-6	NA	CASSPRRQGASGANVLTF	TGTGCCAGCTCACCAAGGAGACAGGGGGCTTCTGGGGCCAACGTCCTGACTTTC
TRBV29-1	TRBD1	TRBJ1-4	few	CSVQGAGEKLFF	TGCAGCGTTCAGGGGGCGGGAGAAAAACTGTTTTTT
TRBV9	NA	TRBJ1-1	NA	CASSPWGAFRGGNTEAFF	TGTGCCAGCAGCCCCTGGGGAGCTTTCCGGGGGGGGAACACTGAAGCTTTCTTT
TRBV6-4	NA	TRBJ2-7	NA	CASSQEASSYEQYF	TGTGCCAGCAGCCAAGAGGCTAGCTCCTACGAGCAGTACTTC
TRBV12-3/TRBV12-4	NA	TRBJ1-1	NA	CASVSGGGEAFF	TGTGCCAGCGTCTCTGGGGGGGGTGAAGCTTTCTTT
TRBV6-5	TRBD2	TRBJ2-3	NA	CASSLAGGEDTQYF	TGTGCCAGCAGTTTAGCGGGGGGGGAAGATACGCAGTATTTT
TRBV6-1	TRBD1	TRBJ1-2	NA	CASSEILGQGRGYTF	TGTGCCAGCAGTGAAATTTTGGGACAGGGTAGGGGCTACACCTTC
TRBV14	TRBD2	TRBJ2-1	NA	CASSRGGLAGSDEQFF	TGTGCCAGCAGCCGTGGGGGACTAGCGGGATCGGATGAGCAGTTCTTC
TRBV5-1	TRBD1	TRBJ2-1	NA	CASSSGGPYNEQFF	TGCGCCAGCAGTTCAGGGGGACCCTACAATGAGCAGTTCTTC
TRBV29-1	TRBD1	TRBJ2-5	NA	CSVARGRETQYF	TGCAGCGTTGCCAGGGGGAGAGAGACCCAGTACTTC
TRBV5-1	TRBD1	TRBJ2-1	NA	CASSFGQGIGNEQFF	TGCGCCAGCAGCTTTGGACAGGGGATAGGCAATGAGCAGTTCTTC
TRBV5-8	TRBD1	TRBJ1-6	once	CASRGQGNLFGSPLHF	TGTGCCAGCCGAGGACAGGGGAATCTCTTTGGTTCACCCCTCCACTTT
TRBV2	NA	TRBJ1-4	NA	CASSLLGRREKLFF	TGTGCCAGCAGCCTCCTCGGGAGGAGGGAAAAACTGTTTTTT
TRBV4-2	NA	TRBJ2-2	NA	CASSQDGGTGELFF	TGTGCCAGCAGCCAAGACGGGGGCACCGGGGAGCTGTTTTTT
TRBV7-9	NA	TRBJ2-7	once	CASSVTYEQYF	TGTGCCAGCAGCGTAACTTACGAGCAGTACTTC
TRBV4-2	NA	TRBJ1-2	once	CASSQVQGWEGYTF	TGTGCCAGCAGCCAAGTTCAGGGATGGGAAGGCTACACCTTC
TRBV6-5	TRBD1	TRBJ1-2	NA	CASRSGTGTYGYTF	TGTGCCAGCAGGTCCGGGACAGGGACCTATGGCTACACCTTC
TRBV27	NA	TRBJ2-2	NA	CASSFTSAGELFF	TGTGCCAGCAGTTTTACATCCGCCGGGGAGCTGTTTTTT
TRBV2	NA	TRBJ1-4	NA	CASSEGRFGKLFF	TGTGCCAGCAGTGAGGGGAGGTTTGGAAAACTGTTTTTT
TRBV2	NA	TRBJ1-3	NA	CASSENRVGNTIYF	TGTGCCAGCAGTGAAAACAGGGTAGGAAACACCATATATTTT
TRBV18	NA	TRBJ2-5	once	CASSRDRWGETQYF	TGTGCCAGCTCACGCGACAGGTGGGGAGAGACCCAGTACTTC
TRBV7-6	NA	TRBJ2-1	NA	CASSLYGGEQFF	TGTGCCAGCAGCTTATATGGCGGGGAGCAGTTCTTC
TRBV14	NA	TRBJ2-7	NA	CASSQEVRGEQYF	TGTGCCAGCAGCCAAGAGGTCAGGGGTGAGCAGTACTTC
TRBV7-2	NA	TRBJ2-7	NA	CASSSTDRPSYEQYF	TGTGCCAGCAGCTCGACCGACAGGCCATCCTACGAGCAGTACTTC
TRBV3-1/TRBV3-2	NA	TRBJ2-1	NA	CASSQSRGAEQFF	TGTGCCAGCAGCCAGAGCAGGGGAGCTGAGCAGTTCTTC
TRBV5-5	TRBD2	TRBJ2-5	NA	CASSLGLALYQETQYF	TGTGCCAGCAGCTTGGGACTAGCGCTGTACCAAGAGACCCAGTACTTC